The rows below give T cell receptor beta chains drawn from one sample of a study of T cell repertoires in cytomegalovirus infection. MiXCR, run by TCRdb on the reads, gives a single entry per CDR3 protein. The repertoire holds a few hundred thousand distinct CDR3 sequences, with around 15% as singletons. Specimen: CD8+ T cells from PBMCs. These receptors all come from a human donor in good health (CMV status not recorded). Some clones in this sample may be carry-over from other donors' samples. Each CDR3 is given with its conserved first and last residue. A D gene is named only where the DNA matches it firmly. Size values are once, few and many counts, or a class for expanded clones, and some rows have none.

j_call: TRBJ1-6; v_call: TRBV7-8; d_call: TRBD1; clone_size: few; cdr3_length: 17; cdr3_aa: CASSARGQASYNSPLHF; cdr3_nt: TGTGCCAGCAGCGCGAGGGGGCAGGCCTCCTATAATTCACCCCTCCACTTT
j_call: TRBJ1-1; v_call: TRBV20-1; d_call: .; clone_size: .; cdr3_length: 16; cdr3_aa: CSPRTRSQPMNTEAFF; cdr3_nt: TGCAGTCCTAGAACCCGAAGCCAACCCATGAACACTGAAGCTTTCTTT
j_call: TRBJ2-3; v_call: TRBV12-5; d_call: .; clone_size: few; cdr3_length: 12; cdr3_aa: CASGFGTYTQYF; cdr3_nt: TGTGCTAGTGGTTTTGGGACTTATACGCAGTATTTT
j_call: TRBJ2-7; v_call: TRBV7-2; d_call: TRBD2; clone_size: many; cdr3_length: 16; cdr3_aa: CASSPREGQGSYEQYF; cdr3_nt: TGTGCCAGCAGCCCCCGGGAGGGCCAGGGGTCTTACGAGCAGTACTTC
j_call: TRBJ2-1; v_call: TRBV6-6; d_call: .; clone_size: .; cdr3_length: 11; cdr3_aa: CASSSIDEQFF; cdr3_nt: TGTGCCAGCAGTTCGATCGATGAGCAGTTCTTC
j_call: TRBJ1-2; v_call: TRBV15; d_call: .; clone_size: .; cdr3_length: 14; cdr3_aa: CATSRRDTYYGYTF; cdr3_nt: TGTGCCACCAGCAGGCGAGACACGTATTATGGCTACACCTTC
j_call: TRBJ2-7; v_call: TRBV6-6; d_call: .; clone_size: .; cdr3_length: 16; cdr3_aa: CASSYPRDLLLYEQYF; cdr3_nt: TGTGCCAGCAGTTACCCCCGGGACCTCCTACTCTACGAGCAGTACTTC
j_call: TRBJ2-7; v_call: TRBV28; d_call: TRBD1; clone_size: .; cdr3_length: 15; cdr3_aa: CASRDPGQPSYEQYF; cdr3_nt: TGTGCCAGCAGAGACCCGGGACAGCCCTCCTACGAGCAGTACTTC
j_call: TRBJ2-7; v_call: TRBV6-1; d_call: TRBD1; clone_size: .; cdr3_length: 16; cdr3_aa: CASSEAIWDSSYEQYF; cdr3_nt: TGTGCCAGCAGTGAAGCGATTTGGGACAGCTCCTACGAGCAGTACTTC
j_call: TRBJ2-1; v_call: TRBV6-2/TRBV6-3; d_call: .; clone_size: .; cdr3_length: 13; cdr3_aa: CASSYYGGDEQFF; cdr3_nt: TGTGCCAGCAGTTACTATGGCGGGGATGAGCAGTTCTTC
j_call: TRBJ1-1; v_call: TRBV12-3/TRBV12-4; d_call: .; clone_size: many; cdr3_length: 15; cdr3_aa: CASSFYLGGGTEAFF; cdr3_nt: TGTGCCAGCAGTTTTTATCTCGGGGGCGGCACTGAAGCTTTCTTT
j_call: TRBJ1-6; v_call: TRBV28; d_call: TRBD1; clone_size: few; cdr3_length: 17; cdr3_aa: CASSLLAGTGENSPLHF; cdr3_nt: TGTGCCAGCAGTTTACTGGCCGGGACAGGGGAGAATTCACCCCTCCACTTT
j_call: TRBJ2-5; v_call: TRBV7-9; d_call: .; clone_size: many; cdr3_length: 15; cdr3_aa: CASSHVTGYQETQYF; cdr3_nt: TGTGCCAGCAGCCACGTTACAGGGTACCAAGAGACCCAGTACTTC
j_call: TRBJ1-2; v_call: TRBV28; d_call: .; clone_size: .; cdr3_length: 13; cdr3_aa: CASSPDSFSGYTF; cdr3_nt: TGTGCCAGCAGCCCCGACAGCTTCTCTGGCTACACCTTC
j_call: TRBJ2-7; v_call: TRBV28; d_call: .; clone_size: few; cdr3_length: 14; cdr3_aa: CASSLGISAYEQYF; cdr3_nt: TGTGCCAGCAGTTTAGGGATATCGGCCTACGAGCAGTACTTC
j_call: TRBJ2-7; v_call: TRBV7-9; d_call: .; clone_size: few; cdr3_length: 15; cdr3_aa: CASSSSGAEKYEQYF; cdr3_nt: TGTGCCAGCAGCTCCTCAGGGGCGGAGAAATACGAGCAGTACTTC
j_call: TRBJ2-5; v_call: TRBV14; d_call: .; clone_size: once; cdr3_length: 14; cdr3_aa: CASSPRDYQETQYF; cdr3_nt: TGTGCCAGCAGCCCCCGGGACTACCAAGAGACCCAGTACTTC
j_call: TRBJ2-3; v_call: TRBV20-1; d_call: .; clone_size: .; cdr3_length: 11; cdr3_aa: CSAGGTDTQYF; cdr3_nt: TGCAGTGCTGGAGGCACAGATACGCAGTATTTT
j_call: TRBJ2-7; v_call: TRBV29-1; d_call: TRBD1; clone_size: few; cdr3_length: 15; cdr3_aa: CSVEDGLQGSYEQYF; cdr3_nt: TGCAGCGTTGAAGACGGTTTACAGGGGTCCTACGAGCAGTACTTC